One TCR beta chain is described in this entry. Between the trimmed V and J ends, which lost 6 bases and 4 bases, there was a span of 22 bases. This CDR3 comprises 16 residues. Germline V lookup: CDR1 MDHEN, CDR2 SYDVKM. Only in-frame clones appear in the TCRdb table, and some are missing; sequencing was by immunoSEQ multiplex PCR. The sample holds a few hundred thousand clones, around 90% seen once. This sample stems from a study of blood T cell repertoires in COVID-19. Study context: Italy, Spain and the United States were the sources of the convalescent and acute COVID-19 samples.

This receptor was identified in a woman in her 30s with COVID-19, enrolled during active disease. The sequencing input was peripheral blood. The rearrangement uses TRBV28 and TRBJ2-7; maybe TRBD1 (5 bases). CDR3 loop: CASSHASLWTPYEQYF. CDR3 coding DNA: TGTGCCAGCAGCCATGCGTCACTTTGGACACCATACGAGCAGTACTTC.